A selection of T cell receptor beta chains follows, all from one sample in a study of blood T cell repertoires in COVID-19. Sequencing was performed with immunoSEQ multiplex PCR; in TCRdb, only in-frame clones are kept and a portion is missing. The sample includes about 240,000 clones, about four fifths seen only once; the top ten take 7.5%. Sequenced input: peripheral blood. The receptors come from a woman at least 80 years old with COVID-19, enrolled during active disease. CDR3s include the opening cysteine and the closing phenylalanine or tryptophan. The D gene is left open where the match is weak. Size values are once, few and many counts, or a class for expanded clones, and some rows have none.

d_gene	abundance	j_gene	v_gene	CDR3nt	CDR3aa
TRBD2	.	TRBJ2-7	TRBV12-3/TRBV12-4	TGTGCCAGCAGTCTCCTAGCGGGAGGGCCCTCTTTC	CASSLLAGGPSF
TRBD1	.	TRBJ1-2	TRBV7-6	TGTGCCAGCAGCTTATCCCGGAGGGGACAGGGAAACTTCTATGGCTACACCTTC	CASSLSRRGQGNFYGYTF
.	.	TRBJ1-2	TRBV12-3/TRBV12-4	TGTGCCAGCAGTTTCGGTGTCTATGGCTACACCTTC	CASSFGVYGYTF
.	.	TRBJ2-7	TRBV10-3	TGTGCCATCAGTGCCAACGGCTACGAGCAGTACTTC	CAISANGYEQYF
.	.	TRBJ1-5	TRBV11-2	TGTGCCAGCAGCTTAGACGGGGAAATCAATCAGCCCCAGCATTTT	CASSLDGEINQPQHF
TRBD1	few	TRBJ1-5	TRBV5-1	TGCGCCAGCAGTTTATACAGGGGTCAGCCCCAGCATTTT	CASSLYRGQPQHF
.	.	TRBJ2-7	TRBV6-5	TGTGCCAGCAGTTACTCGACCGGGAGTTCCTACGAGCAGTACTTC	CASSYSTGSSYEQYF
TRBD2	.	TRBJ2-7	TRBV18	TGTGCCAGCTCAAAGACTAGCGGGAGCCACGAGCAGTACTTC	CASSKTSGSHEQYF
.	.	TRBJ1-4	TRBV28	TGTGCCAGCCGGTCCGGGGCAACTAATGAAAAACTGTTTTTT	CASRSGATNEKLFF
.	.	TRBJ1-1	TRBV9	TGTGCCAGCAGCCCGGCCCCGGGGGAGGCTGAAGCTTTCTTT	CASSPAPGEAEAFF
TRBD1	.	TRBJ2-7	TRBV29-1	TGCAGCGTTGCCCCCTGGACAGGTCTGTCCTACGAGCAGTACTTC	CSVAPWTGLSYEQYF
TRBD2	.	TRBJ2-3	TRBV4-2	TGTGCCAGCAGCCAAGCCGGGACTAGCGGCCTTGGTCTGTATTTT	CASSQAGTSGLGLYF
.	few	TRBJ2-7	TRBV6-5	TGTGCCAGCAGTTACTGCGTCATGGTGTACTACGAGCAGTACTTC	CASSYCVMVYYEQYF
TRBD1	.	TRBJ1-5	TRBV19	TGTGCCAGTAGTGGGACAGTTGGCAATCAGCCCCAGCATTTT	CASSGTVGNQPQHF
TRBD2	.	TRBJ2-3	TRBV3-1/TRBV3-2	TGTGCCAGCAGCCCCGGGGGGGCAGATACGCAGTATTTT	CASSPGGADTQYF
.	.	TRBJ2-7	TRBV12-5	TGTGCTAGTGGCCCCAACTCCTACGAGCAGTACTTC	CASGPNSYEQYF
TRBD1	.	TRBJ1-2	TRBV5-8	TGTGCCAGCAGCGCCCTCGGACAGGAAGTATTC	CASSALGQEVF
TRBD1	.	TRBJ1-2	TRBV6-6	TGTGCCAGCAGTTACTCACAACAGGGGGCTCATGGCTACACCTTC	CASSYSQQGAHGYTF
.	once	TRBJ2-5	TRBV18	TGTGCCAGCTCACGGTCGGGGAAGGAGACCCAGTACTTC	CASSRSGKETQYF
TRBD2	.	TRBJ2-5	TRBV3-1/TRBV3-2	TGTGCCAGCAGGATAGCGGGGGGCGGGGAGACCCAGTACTTC	CASRIAGGGETQYF
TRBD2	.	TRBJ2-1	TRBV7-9	TGTGCCAGCAGCTTAGCGGGACTAGCGGACAATGAGCAGTTCTTC	CASSLAGLADNEQFF
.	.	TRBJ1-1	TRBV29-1	TGCAGCGGGGCACGGGGGGCCATGAACACTGAAGCTTTCTTT	CSGARGAMNTEAFF
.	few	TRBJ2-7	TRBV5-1	TGCGCCAGCAGCTTGGAGGGGCCCTACGAGCAGTACTTC	CASSLEGPYEQYF
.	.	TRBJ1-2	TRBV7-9	TGTGCCAGCAGCCAGTTACAGTTAAACTATGGCTACACCTTC	CASSQLQLNYGYTF
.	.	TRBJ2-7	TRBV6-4	TGTGCCAGCAGTGACGACAGATACGAGCAGTACTTC	CASSDDRYEQYF
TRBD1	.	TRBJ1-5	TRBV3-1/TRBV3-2	TGTGCCAGCAGCCCACCGTGGACAGGGGTCGATCAGCCCCAGCATTTT	CASSPPWTGVDQPQHF
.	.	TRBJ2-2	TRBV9	TGTGCCAGCAGCGTAGGGACACCCATGGGGACCGGGGAGCTGTTTTTT	CASSVGTPMGTGELFF
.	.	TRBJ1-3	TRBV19	TGTGCCAGTAGTATTTCGGGTAACGACGGAAACACCATATATTTT	CASSISGNDGNTIYF
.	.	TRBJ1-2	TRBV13	TGTGCCAGCAGCTTGGGGGGATCTATGGCGAACTATGGCTACACCTTC	CASSLGGSMANYGYTF
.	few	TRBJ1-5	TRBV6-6	TGTGCCACCATACCAGGCGCAAATAGCAATCAGCCCCAGCATTTT	CATIPGANSNQPQHF
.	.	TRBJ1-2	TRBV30	TGTGCCTGGAGCAGGGAGGACTATGGCTACACCTTC	CAWSREDYGYTF